Each of the 18 T cell receptor beta chains below was sequenced from the same sample in a study of T cells in Graves' hyperthyroidism and ophthalmopathy. The investigators amplified TCR beta CDR3 regions from RNA transcripts. First-round RT-PCR of the TCR CDR3 relied on the HTBI primer set. TCRdb ran MiXCR on the multiplex PCR reads and lists one entry per CDR3 protein. This table holds approximately 600,000 distinct CDR3 sequences, around 15% found once. Sequenced input: blood. All receptors derive from a woman aged 25-40 years with Graves' hyperthyroidism.

This clonotype turned up a few times. CDR3 protein: CASSLAGQGYEQYF. The CDR3 coding sequence is TGTGCCAGCAGCTTAGCCGGACAGGGATACGAGCAGTACTTC. V usage is TRBV13 and J usage is TRBJ2-7; 8 nucleotides line up with TRBD1. The germline gives CDR1 PRHDT, CDR2 FYEKMQ (reference sequence). The CDR3 totals 14 residues. Trimming removed 1 base from V and 4 bases from J; junction bases left unmatched: 3. Supplemented by reference TRBV13 and TRBJ2-7, the full variable domain reads AAGVIQSPRHLIKEKRETATLKCYPIPRHDTVYWYQQGPGQDPQFLISFYEKMQSDKGSIPDRFSAQQFSDYHSELNMSSLELGDSALYFCASSLAGQGYEQYFGPGTRLTVT.

This clonotype was seen ten or more times. This rearrangement joins TRBV7-2 to TRBJ2-7; 7 bases are a match to TRBD2. This CDR3 comprises 15 residues. Germline V gene sequence: CDR1 SGHTA, CDR2 FQGNSA. V trimming: 1 base; J trimming: 0 bases; junction bases outside the gene matches: 3. CDR3 sequence reads: CASSLGGGISYEQYF. The CDR3 nucleotides read TGTGCCAGCAGCTTAGGCGGGGGAATCTCCTACGAGCAGTACTTC.

The chain is built from TRBV24-1 and TRBJ2-2, with TRBD2 as a possible D gene (5 bases). The CDR3 totals 14 residues. Trimming stripped 2 bases from V and 5 bases from J, with 8 bases between. Per germline, CDR1 KGHDR and CDR2 SFDVKD. DNA for the CDR3: TGTGCCACCAGTGATTATGAGGGAACCGGGGAGCTGTTTTTT. Amino acid sequence: CATSDYEGTGELFF.

This clonotype was seen at least ten times. CDR3 bases: TGTGCCAGCAGCTTCGGGACTAGCGGGGATACGCAGTATTTT. Amino acid sequence: CASSFGTSGDTQYF. The chain combines TRBV12-3 or TRBV12-4 with TRBJ2-3, with TRBD2 matching over 12 bases. The J segment lost 6 bases and the V segment lost 6 bases, leaving 4 bases of the junction unmatched. This CDR3 region has 14 residues.

V gene TRBV29-1 combines with J gene TRBJ1-2; tentative D call: TRBD1 (5 bases). Per germline, CDR1 SQVTM and CDR2 ANQGSEA. Trimming took off 7 bases at V and 8 bases at J, with 14 bases between the two ends. The CDR3 is made up of 11 amino acids. The chain's CDR3 is CSGGGTKGYTF. In DNA form, the CDR3 reads TGCAGCGGTGGAGGGACGAAGGGCTACACCTTC.

This clonotype showed up many times. The chain has TRBV20-1 and TRBJ2-5; D perhaps matches TRBD2 (6 bases). The CDR3 runs 13 residues. Trimming stripped 6 bases from V and 3 bases from J, with 14 bases between. Looked up from germline, CDR1 is DFQATT and CDR2 is SNEGSKA (reference sequence). This chain's CDR3 is CSAEGLGEETQYF. CDR3 nucleotide sequence: TGCAGTGCGGAGGGTCTAGGAGAAGAGACCCAGTACTTC.

This clonotype was seen a few times. The chain recombines TRBV9 with TRBJ2-7, with 8 bases aligning to TRBD2. This CDR3 region has 15 residues. Germline CDR1 is SGDLS and CDR2 is YYNGEE. Germline trimming cut 0 bases from V and 3 bases from J; bases unmatched to any gene: 5. The CDR3 is CASSVGVAGRYEQYF. CDR3 DNA sequence: TGTGCCAGCAGCGTAGGTGTAGCGGGACGCTACGAGCAGTACTTC.

This chain uses TRBV10-1 with TRBJ2-7; maybe TRBD2 (6 bases). CDR3 length: 12 amino acids. Germline CDR1 is WNHNN and CDR2 is SYGVQD (reference sequence). Trimming removed 2 bases at V and 6 bases at J, with 8 bases between. The CDR3 coding sequence is TGCGCCAGCAGTGAGGGGGGGAGCGAGCAGTACTTC. It translates to CASSEGGSEQYF.

The CDR3 coding sequence is TGTGCCAGTAGTATAGGGGTAGGGATGAACACTGAAGCTTTCTTT. Translated: CASSIGVGMNTEAFF. The rearrangement joins TRBV19 to TRBJ1-1; D remains ambiguous. The V gene lost 1 base and the J gene lost 0 bases, with 9 bases spanning the gap. Germline V gene lookup returns CDR1 LNHDA and CDR2 SQIVND (reference sequence). The CDR3 extends over 15 amino acids.

This clonotype was counted only a few times. CDR3 coding DNA: TGTGCCAGCAGCTTAACGGTCGGTACCGGGGAGCTGTTTTTT. Its translation: CASSLTVGTGELFF. V usage is TRBV7-3 and J usage is TRBJ2-2; D remains ambiguous. Trimming shortened V by 0 bases and J by 5 bases, and 7 bases separated the two germline ends. Germline-derived CDR1 and CDR2 are SGHTA and FQGTGA. This CDR3 spans 14 amino acids.

Only a few counts were recorded for this clonotype. A much larger clone is a single base away; this may be a read error. The genes are TRBV28 and TRBJ1-2; D call uncertain. The V and J ends lost 2 bases and 8 bases respectively, with 9 bases between them. The CDR3 has 12 amino acids. Germline CDR1 is MDHEN and CDR2 is SYDVKM. The CDR3, as DNA: TGTGCCAGCAGTTTAGTGGTGTTCGGCTACACCTTC. This translates into CASSLVVFGYTF.

This clonotype was recorded a few times. The rearrangement joins TRBV6-1 to TRBJ2-7, with 7 bases that match TRBD1. The CDR3 extends over 13 amino acids. V was pared by 1 base and J by 5 bases, with 2 bases of the junction left unmatched. Germline assignment: CDR1 MNHNS and CDR2 SASEGT. Here the CDR3 reads CASSEDRGDEQYF. The DNA of the CDR3 is TGTGCCAGCAGTGAAGACAGGGGAGACGAGCAGTACTTC.

This clonotype occurred many times. This chain joins TRBV5-1 and TRBJ1-2; D is unresolved. There are 11 residues in the CDR3. Germline V gene sequence: CDR1 SGHRS, CDR2 YFSETQ. V lost 5 bases, J lost 8 bases, and 10 bases lay in between. For the CDR3, the DNA is TGCGCCAGCAGTGGGCAGACGGGCTACACCTTC. This codes for CASSGQTGYTF.

The chain is built from TRBV14 and TRBJ1-4; 8 nucleotides align to TRBD1. Trimming took 3 bases from V and 7 from J; bases not matched to a gene: 13. The CDR3 length is 17 residues. In germline, CDR1 is SGHDN, CDR2 FVKESK. The CDR3, as DNA: TGTGCCAGCAGCCACCCAGGACAGGGAATTAGGAGTGAAAAACTGTTTTTT. It encodes CASSHPGQGIRSEKLFF.

The table lists this clonotype with many counts. The rearrangement joins TRBV7-9 to TRBJ2-1; D is uncertain. This CDR3 spans 12 amino acids. V lost 1 base, J lost 10 bases, and 8 bases lay in between. Germline V gene sequence: CDR1 SEHNR, CDR2 FQNEAQ (reference sequence). The chain's CDR3 is CASSLGAMEQFF. CDR3 coding DNA: TGTGCCAGCAGCTTAGGGGCTATGGAGCAGTTCTTC.

This clonotype has at least ten counts. V usage is TRBV27 and J usage is TRBJ2-5; no clear D. CDR1 is MNHEY and CDR2 is SMNVEV in the germline V gene (reference sequence). This CDR3 is built from 14 residues. V lost 2 bases and J lost 5, with 12 bases in between. The CDR3 here is CASSLQAEGETQYF. For the CDR3, the DNA is TGTGCCAGCAGTTTACAGGCGGAAGGGGAGACCCAGTACTTC.

This clonotype was recorded many times. The genes are TRBV30 and TRBJ2-7; TRBD2 matches at 11 bases. Trimming cost V 2 bases and J 6 bases; bases outside gene matches: 12. The CDR3 extends over 16 amino acids. Germline values: CDR1 GTSNPN, CDR2 SVGIG (reference sequence). The CDR3 coding sequence is TGTGCCTGGAGTTTTAAGACTAGCGGGATAGGAGGCGAGCAGTACTTC. This codes for CAWSFKTSGIGGEQYF.

The rearrangement links TRBV7-9 to TRBJ2-3; the match to TRBD2 covers 16 bases. Germline CDR1 is SEHNR and CDR2 is FQNEAQ (reference sequence). The V gene end was trimmed by 5 bases and the J gene end by 2 bases; junction bases not matched to a gene: 4. The CDR3 loop spans 17 amino acids. In DNA form, the CDR3 reads TGTGCCAGCAGCGGGGGGACTAGCGGGAGGGCCACAGATACGCAGTATTTT. Translating gives CASSGGTSGRATDTQYF.